This T cell receptor (beta chain) emerged from a study of CD8+CD57+ T cells in acquired aplastic anemia. The TCR beta profiling, which covered VDJ combination and CDR3 sequence, was carried out using genomic DNA as the template. One entry per CDR3 protein, called by TCRdb with MiXCR from the reads. The sample holds around 220,000 distinct CDR3 sequences; roughly 45% are singletons and the top ten take less than 20%. The study, taken as a whole, reports: Patients did not significantly differ from controls in CD8+ Simpson's diversity. Patients and controls had in common 25 to 35 CD8+ CDR3 sequences.

CDR3 length: 19 amino acids. The ends lost 6 bases at V and 8 bases at J; junction bases unmatched: 24. Germline lookup yields CDR1 SEHNR and CDR2 FQNEAQ (reference sequence). Whoever was chosen for sequencing had shown CD8+CD57+ cell expansion by flow cytometry. Each patient carried a diagnosis of severe acquired aplastic anemia. Regarding this clonotype: Antigen unknown.

The sample comprised sorted CD4+, CD8+, or CD8+CD57+ T cells (not recorded which) from PBMCs. The chain is built from TRBV7-9 and TRBJ1-4, with 7 bases aligning to TRBD1. This clonotype originated in a human donor with aplastic anemia. This chain's CDR3 is CASRYLTGQVYISHEKLFF. CDR3 nucleotide sequence: TGTGCCAGCAGGTATCTGACAGGACAGGTCTACATTTCCCACGAAAAACTGTTTTTT.